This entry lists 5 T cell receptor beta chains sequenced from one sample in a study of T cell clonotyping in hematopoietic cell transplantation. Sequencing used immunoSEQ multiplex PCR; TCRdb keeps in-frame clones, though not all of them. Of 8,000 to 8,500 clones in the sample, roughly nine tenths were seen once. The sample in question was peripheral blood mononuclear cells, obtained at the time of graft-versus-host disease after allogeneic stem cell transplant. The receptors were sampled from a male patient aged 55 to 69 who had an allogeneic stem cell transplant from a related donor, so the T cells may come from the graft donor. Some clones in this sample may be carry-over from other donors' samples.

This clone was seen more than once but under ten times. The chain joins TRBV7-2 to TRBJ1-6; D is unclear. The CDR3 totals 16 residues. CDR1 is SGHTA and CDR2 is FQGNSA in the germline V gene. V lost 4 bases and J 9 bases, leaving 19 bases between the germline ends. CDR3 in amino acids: CASSSEWGLGSSPLHF. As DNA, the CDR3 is TGTGCCAGCAGCTCAGAATGGGGATTAGGCAGTTCACCCCTCCACTTT.

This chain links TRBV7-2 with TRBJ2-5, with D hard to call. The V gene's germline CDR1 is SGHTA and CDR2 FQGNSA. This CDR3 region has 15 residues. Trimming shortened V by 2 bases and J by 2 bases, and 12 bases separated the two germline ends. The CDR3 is CASSLFAAVQETQYF. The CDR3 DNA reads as TGTGCCAGCAGCTTATTTGCGGCAGTTCAAGAGACCCAGTACTTC.

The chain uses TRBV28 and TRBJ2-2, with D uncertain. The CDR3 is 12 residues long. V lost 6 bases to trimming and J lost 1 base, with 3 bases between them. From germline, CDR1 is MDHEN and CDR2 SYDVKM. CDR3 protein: CASRRNTGELFF. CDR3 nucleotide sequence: TGTGCCAGCAGAAGGAACACCGGGGAGCTGTTTTTT.

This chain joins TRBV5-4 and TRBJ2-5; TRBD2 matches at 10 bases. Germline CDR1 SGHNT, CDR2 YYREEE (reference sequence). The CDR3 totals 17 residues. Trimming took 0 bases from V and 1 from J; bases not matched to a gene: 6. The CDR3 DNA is TGTGCCAGCAGCTTGGGGTCGCTAGCGGGGGCCCAAGAGACCCAGTACTTC. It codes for CASSLGSLAGAQETQYF.

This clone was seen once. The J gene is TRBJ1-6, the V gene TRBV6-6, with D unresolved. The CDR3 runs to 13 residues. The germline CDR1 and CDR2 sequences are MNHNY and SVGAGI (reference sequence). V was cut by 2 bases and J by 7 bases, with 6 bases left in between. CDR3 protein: CASSYVQNSPLHF. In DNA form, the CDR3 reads TGTGCCAGCAGTTACGTCCAAAATTCACCCCTCCACTTT.